Presented here are 28 T cell receptor beta chains from one specimen sequenced in a study of metastatic and nonmetastatic thyroid tumors. Thyroid surgery was preceded by no treatment in any patient. TCRdb called clones again from the PCR reads with MiXCR. The table has under 95,000 clones, 9.5% to 15% seen once. Sequencing was performed on blood. Receptors originate from a female donor with papillary thyroid cancer or a benign thyroid nodule (not recorded which). Some clones in this sample may be carry-over from other donors' samples.

This clone showed up just a few times. The chain employs TRBV19 and TRBJ2-7; a possible D gene is TRBD2 (6 bases). The V end lost 3 bases, the J end lost 3 bases, and 6 bases lay between the germline ends. Germline CDR1 and CDR2: LNHDA and SQIVND (reference sequence). The CDR3 length is 12 residues. CDR3 coding DNA: TGTGCCAGTAGTATGGGAGGCTACGAGCAGTACTTC. It codes for CASSMGGYEQYF.

This clone has at least ten counts. This sample also contains other DNA sequences that code for the same CDR3. The CDR3 region is CAISERGGTGGLFSYNEQFF. The DNA for the CDR3 is TGTGCCATCAGTGAAAGGGGTGGGACAGGGGGCCTGTTCTCCTACAATGAGCAGTTCTTC. This rearrangement joins TRBV10-3 to TRBJ2-1; 12 nucleotides agree with TRBD1. J lost 0 bases, V lost 3 bases, and 12 bases had no gene match. Germline loops: CDR1 ENHRY, CDR2 SYGVKD. This CDR3 is 20 amino acids long.

The chain links TRBV6-1 to TRBJ2-3; no reliable D call. This CDR3 contains 15 residues. Trimming shortened V by 6 bases and J by 0 bases, and 13 bases separated the two germline ends. From germline, CDR1 is MNHNS and CDR2 SASEGT. The CDR3 sequence: CASSRTPDSTDTQYF. The CDR3 DNA sequence: TGTGCCAGCAGCCGGACGCCTGACAGCACAGATACGCAGTATTTT.

The V call is TRBV5-1, the J call TRBJ2-7; 9 nucleotides line up with TRBD1. Trimming removed 0 bases from V and 4 bases from J; junction bases left unmatched: 5. The V gene's germline CDR1 is SGHRS and CDR2 YFSETQ. The CDR3 is 15 amino acids. CDR3: CASSLADDRGYEQYF. CDR3 nucleotide sequence: TGCGCCAGCAGCTTGGCCGATGACAGGGGGTACGAGCAGTACTTC.

This clone was seen ten or more times. This chain uses TRBV15 with TRBJ2-7; D is ambiguous. This CDR3 spans 14 amino acids. CDR1 is LNHNV, CDR2 YYDKDF, per germline (reference sequence). V was shortened by 0 bases and J by 3 bases, with 9 bases between the two germline ends. The CDR3 protein is CATSREFEDYEQYF. The CDR3 nucleotides read TGTGCCACCAGCAGAGAGTTTGAGGACTACGAGCAGTACTTC. Drawing the rest from reference TRBV15 and TRBJ2-7, the complete variable domain is DAMVIQNPRYQVTQFGKPVTLSCSQTLNHNVMYWYQQKSSQAPKLLFHYYDKDFNNEADTPDNFQSRRPNTSFCFLDIRSPGLGDTAMYLCATSREFEDYEQYFGPGTRLTVT.

This clone has a count of ten or more. The V call is TRBV20-1, the J call TRBJ1-6; no clear D. The ends were cut back, 0 bases at V and 10 bases at J, with 7 bases in the middle. Germline CDR1 reads DFQATT; CDR2 reads SNEGSKA (reference sequence). There are 12 residues in the CDR3. The CDR3 region has the DNA TGCAGTGCTAGAGATGCCGGCTCACCCCTCCACTTT. It encodes CSARDAGSPLHF.

This clone came up many times. The rearrangement links TRBV20-1 to TRBJ1-2; D might be TRBD1 (6 bases). This CDR3 contains 14 residues. V lost 6 bases and J lost 3, with 17 bases in between. Germline V gene sequence: CDR1 DFQATT, CDR2 SNEGSKA (reference sequence). This CDR3 is CSARRGGLDYGYTF. The DNA for the CDR3 is TGCAGTGCCCGTCGGGGGGGGCTCGACTATGGCTACACCTTC.

Only a few counts were recorded for this clone. This may be a read error: a much more frequent sequence differs by one nucleotide. The chain recombines TRBV5-1 with TRBJ2-5, with TRBD2 identical over 9 bases. Germline CDR1 SGHRS, CDR2 YFSETQ. The CDR3 has 15 residues. The CDR3 reads CASSFSSGSGETRYF. CDR3 DNA: TGCGCCAGCAGCTTTAGTAGCGGGAGTGGGGAGACCCGGTACTTC.

This chain joins TRBV20-1 and TRBJ2-5, with D perhaps matching TRBD1 (5 bases). CDR3 length: 15 residues. Germline lookup yields CDR1 DFQATT and CDR2 SNEGSKA (reference sequence). V was trimmed by 4 bases and J by 3 bases, leaving 18 bases between them. The CDR3 coding sequence is TGCAGTGCTACCTCCGCCGGACACTCAGAAGAGACCCAGTACTTC. It yields the protein CSATSAGHSEETQYF.

This clone was recorded many times. The chain joins TRBV12-3 or TRBV12-4 to TRBJ1-4, with TRBD1 as a possible D gene (5 bases). The length of the CDR3 is 13 residues. The V end was cut by 1 base, the J end by 11 bases, with 11 bases between. The CDR3 sequence: CASSLVYGGKLFF. The CDR3 DNA sequence: TGTGCCAGCAGTTTAGTATACGGGGGGAAACTGTTTTTT.

This clone has a handful of counts. The chain carries TRBV5-1 and TRBJ2-4; D gene unclear. The V gene lost 0 bases and the J gene lost 7 bases, with 11 bases spanning the gap. Germline-derived CDR1 and CDR2 are SGHRS and YFSETQ. The CDR3 is 14 residues long. CDR3 nucleotide sequence: TGCGCCAGCAGCTTGGGGGCGGAATTCAACATTCAGTACTTC. Residues: CASSLGAEFNIQYF.

This clone was detected many times. This chain joins TRBV18 and TRBJ1-5; D is ambiguous. The CDR3 totals 14 residues. The germline V gene has CDR1 KGHSH and CDR2 LQKENI. V was trimmed by 2 bases and J by 3 bases, leaving 8 bases between them. The CDR3 is CASSPGGLNQPQHF. Written as DNA, the CDR3 is TGTGCCAGCTCACCAGGCGGACTCAATCAGCCCCAGCATTTT.

This clone was counted ten times or more. The chain combines TRBV14 with TRBJ2-1; D may correspond to TRBD1 or TRBD2 (5 bases each). CDR3 length equals 13 residues. V lost 0 bases to trimming and J lost 9 bases, with 9 bases between them. Germline V lookup: CDR1 SGHDN, CDR2 FVKESK. The CDR3 bases are TGTGCCAGCAGCCAAGAATGGGGGATTGAGCAGTTCTTC. Its protein product is CASSQEWGIEQFF.

This clone came up a few times. At one boundary the junction diverges from the germline segment, which might be a read error. The V call is TRBV6-2 or TRBV6-3, the J call TRBJ2-5; perhaps TRBD1 as D (5 bases). The CDR3 spans 15 residues. Germline V lookup: CDR1 MNHEY, CDR2 SVGEGT. The chain's CDR3 is CASRRTPTGEETKYF. The CDR3 DNA is TGTGCCAGCAGACGCACCCCTACAGGAGAGGAGACCAAGTACTTC.

Worth noting for this clone: A much larger clone differs from this one at a single base, so this may be a read error. The conserved closing phenylalanine or tryptophan is absent in this CDR3, likely reflecting a read error. The chain links TRBV19 to TRBJ2-1; 10 bases are shared with TRBD2. The trim removed 7 bases at V and 1 base at J, leaving 4 bases unmatched. The CDR3 consists of 15 residues. CDR1 is LNHDA, CDR2 SQIVND, per germline (reference sequence). The CDR3 here is CASTRTSGSYNEQFL. As DNA, the CDR3 is TGTGCCAGTACCAGGACTAGCGGATCCTACAATGAGCAGTTCCTC.

In its sample, this clone was seen a few times. A read error is possible here, since a much larger clone lies one base away. V is TRBV6-4 and J is TRBJ2-2, with a weak D call TRBD2 (5 bases). There are 14 residues in the CDR3. CDR1 and CDR2 (germline): MRHNA, SNTAGT. The DNA of the CDR3 is TGTGCCAGCAGTGTCTGGGGAGCCACCGGGGATCTGTTTTTT. This translates into CASSVWGATGDLFF.

In its sample, this clone was seen many times. The genes are TRBV19 and TRBJ2-1; D could derive from TRBD1 or TRBD2 (5 bases each). There are 14 residues in the CDR3. The V and J ends lost 7 bases and 9 bases respectively, with 19 bases between them. Germline CDR1 LNHDA, CDR2 SQIVND (reference sequence). CDR3 sequence reads: CASTKSETRGEQFF. CDR3 DNA sequence: TGTGCCAGTACCAAATCAGAAACTAGGGGTGAGCAGTTCTTC.

This clone was detected many times. This rearrangement joins TRBV4-2 to TRBJ1-3; TRBD1 agrees at 8 bases. The V gene's germline CDR1 is LGHNA and CDR2 YNFKEQ. V was clipped by 4 bases and J by 0 bases; unmatched bases: 5. The CDR3 sequence is 16 residues long. Written as DNA, the CDR3 is TGTGCCAGCAGCCCCCGGACAGGGAACTCTGGAAACACCATATATTTT. Its protein is CASSPRTGNSGNTIYF.

This clone was seen at least ten times. V usage is TRBV28 and J usage is TRBJ1-4; the D gene is possibly TRBD1 (5 bases). Germline V gene sequence: CDR1 MDHEN, CDR2 SYDVKM. Between the trimmed V and J ends, which lost 8 bases and 7 bases, there was a span of 20 bases. The length of the CDR3 is 15 residues. Here the CDR3 DNA reads TGTGCCAGCCGAAACGGGGGGTTCGGACGTGAAAAACTGTTTTTT. Its translation is CASRNGGFGREKLFF.

This clone was observed at least ten times. The rearrangement uses TRBV12-3 or TRBV12-4 and TRBJ2-3, with D maybe TRBD1 (5 bases). The V gene lost 2 bases and the J gene lost 7 bases, with 10 bases spanning the gap. The CDR3 contains 13 residues. CDR3 loop: CASSLNRWNTQYF. The CDR3 DNA follows: TGTGCCAGCAGTTTAAACAGGTGGAATACGCAGTATTTT.

With respect to this clone: A much larger clone differs from this one at a single base, so this may be a read error. The chain couples TRBV9 to TRBJ1-2; 7 bases line up with TRBD1. After removal of 6 bases from V and 8 bases from J, the junction contained 10 bases not matched to a gene. The germline CDR1 and CDR2 sequences are SGDLS and YYNGEE. The CDR3 runs to 13 residues. The CDR3 loop is CASIVGTARGYTF. The CDR3 region has the DNA TGTGCCAGCATCGTCGGGACAGCCCGGGGCTACACCTTC. Supplemented by reference TRBV9 and TRBJ1-2, the full variable domain reads DSGVTQTPKHLITATGQRVTLRCSPRSGDLSVYWYQQSLDQGLQFLIQYYNGEERAKGNILERFSAQQFPDLHSELNLSSLELGDSALYFCASIVGTARGYTFGSGTRLTVV.

This clone was observed a handful of times. A single base separates this from a much larger clone, so it may be a read error. The chain couples TRBV27 to TRBJ2-1; D unresolved. CDR1 is MNHEY and CDR2 is SMNVEV in the germline V gene (reference sequence). This CDR3 contains 11 residues. The CDR3, as DNA: TGTGCCATCAGTTTCTACAATGAGCAGTTCTTC. Translating gives CAISFYNEQFF.

This clone was seen only a few times. Its ends do not fully match the called genes, so a read error is possible. The chain uses TRBV9 and TRBJ2-1; a possible D gene is TRBD2 (5 bases). The CDR3 has 17 residues. Germline V gives CDR1 SGDLS, CDR2 YYNGEE. CDR3 amino acids: CASSVGGSSRRYNERFF. The CDR3 DNA sequence: TGTGCCAGCAGCGTAGGGGGTTCTAGCAGGAGGTACAATGAGCGGTTCTTC.

This clone was observed many times. The chain has TRBV20-1 and TRBJ1-2; 7 nucleotides match TRBD1. The germline CDR1 and CDR2 sequences are DFQATT and SNEGSKA (reference sequence). V lost 0 bases to trimming and J lost 4 bases; unmatched junction nucleotides: 5. The CDR3 sequence is 14 residues long. DNA of the CDR3: TGCAGTGCTAGAGATGACAGGGTATCCTATGGCTACACCTTC. Amino acid sequence: CSARDDRVSYGYTF.

At least ten counts were recorded for this clone. The chain has TRBV7-6 and TRBJ2-7, with 8 bases aligning to TRBD1. The CDR3 has 13 residues. Trimming at V came to 3 bases and at J to 11 bases, leaving 9 bases not matched to a gene. Germline CDR1 SGHVS, CDR2 FNYEAQ. The CDR3 bases are TGTGCCAGCAGCTTGGACAGGGACTCTCCGGAGTACTTC. Protein sequence: CASSLDRDSPEYF. Full variable domain (rest looked up from reference TRBV7-6 and TRBJ2-7): GAGVSQSPRYKVTKRGQDVALRCDPISGHVSLYWYRQALGQGPEFLTYFNYEAQQDKSGLPNDRFSAERPEGSISTLTIQRTEQRDSAMYRCASSLDRDSPEYFGPGTRLTVT.

This clone was observed at least ten times. The gene calls are TRBV30 and TRBJ2-7; D is possibly TRBD1 (6 bases). The V gene's germline CDR1 is GTSNPN and CDR2 SVGIG (reference sequence). V was shortened by 3 bases and J by 2 bases, with 11 bases between the two germline ends. CDR3 size: 13 residues. CDR3 in amino acids: CAWRMTGTYEQYF. The CDR3 DNA sequence: TGTGCCTGGAGAATGACAGGTACCTACGAGCAGTACTTC.

The sample holds many counts of this clone. V gene TRBV12-3 or TRBV12-4 combines with J gene TRBJ1-5, with D unclear. V was clipped by 5 bases and J by 7 bases, with 15 bases between them. This CDR3 spans 14 amino acids. The CDR3 sequence: CASSDTPLGQPQHF. The CDR3 bases are TGTGCCAGCAGTGATACTCCTTTGGGGCAGCCCCAGCATTTT.

This clone came up many times. The chain's CDR3 is CASRQTSGKSNEQFF. The CDR3 region has the DNA TGTGCCAGCAGACAAACTAGCGGGAAGAGCAATGAGCAGTTCTTC. J is TRBJ2-1 and V is TRBV7-9; TRBD2 agrees at 10 bases. CDR1 is SEHNR, CDR2 FQNEAQ, per germline (reference sequence). V was clipped by 6 bases and J by 6 bases; unmatched bases: 8. This CDR3 is built from 15 residues.